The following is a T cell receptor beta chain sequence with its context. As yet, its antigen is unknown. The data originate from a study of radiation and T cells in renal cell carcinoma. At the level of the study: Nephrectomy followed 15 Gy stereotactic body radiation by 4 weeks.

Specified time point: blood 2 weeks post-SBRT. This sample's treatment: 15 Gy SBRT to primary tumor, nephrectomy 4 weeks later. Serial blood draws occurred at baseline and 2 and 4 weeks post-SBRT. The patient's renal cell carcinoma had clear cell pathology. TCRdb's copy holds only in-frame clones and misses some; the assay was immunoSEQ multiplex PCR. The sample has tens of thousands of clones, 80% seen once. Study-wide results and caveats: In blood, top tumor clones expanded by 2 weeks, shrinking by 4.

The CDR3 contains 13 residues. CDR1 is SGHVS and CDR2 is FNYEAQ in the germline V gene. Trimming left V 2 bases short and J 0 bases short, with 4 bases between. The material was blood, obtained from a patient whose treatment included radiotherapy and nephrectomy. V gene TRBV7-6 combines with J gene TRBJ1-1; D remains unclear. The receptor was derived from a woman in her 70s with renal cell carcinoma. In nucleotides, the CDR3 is TGTGCCAGCAGCTTACAGCTGAACACTGAAGCTTTCTTT. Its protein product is CASSLQLNTEAFF.